The next 23 T cell receptor beta chains were all read from a single sample in a study of blood T cell repertoires in COVID-19. Using immunoSEQ multiplex PCR, the repertoire was profiled, and TCRdb retains in-frame clones only, with some absent. The data contain under 200,000 clones, about 82% of them singletons. Input material: peripheral blood. All receptors derive from a woman in her thirties with acute or convalescent COVID-19.

The chain combines TRBV28 with TRBJ2-7, with D possibly TRBD2 on 6 matching bases. Germline CDR1 reads MDHEN; CDR2 reads SYDVKM. Trimming shortened V by 8 bases and J by 4 bases, and 15 bases separated the two germline ends. The CDR3 has 13 amino acids. The CDR3 coding sequence is TGTGCCAGCTGGAGGGCCGGGATTTACGAGCAGTACTTC. As protein: CASWRAGIYEQYF.

This chain connects TRBV13 to TRBJ1-3, with a weak D call TRBD1 (6 bases). The CDR3 runs to 17 residues. V gave up 5 bases and J gave up 0 bases, with 17 bases separating them. Germline V gives CDR1 PRHDT, CDR2 FYEKMQ (reference sequence). In nucleotides, the CDR3 is TGTGCCAGCAGCACACAGCCGACAGGATTCTCTGGAAACACCATATATTTT. This gives the protein CASSTQPTGFSGNTIYF.

V and J are TRBV7-8 and TRBJ2-7; possible D gene TRBD1, 7 bases. The CDR3 runs 17 residues. With 2 bases removed from V and 3 bases from J, the gap between germline ends came to 20 bases. Per the germline V gene, CDR1 is SGHVS and CDR2 is FQNEAQ. The CDR3 region has the DNA TGTGCCAGCAGCTTAATCGCGCGACAGGGAGGAATCTACGAGCAGTACTTC. Protein sequence: CASSLIARQGGIYEQYF. Together with reference TRBV7-8 and TRBJ2-7, the CDR3 gives the full variable domain: GAGVSQSPRYKVAKRGQDVALRCDPISGHVSLFWYQQALGQGPEFLTYFQNEAQLDKSGLPSDRFFAERPEGSVSTLKIQRTQQEDSAVYLCASSLIARQGGIYEQYFGPGTRLTVT.

V is TRBV9 and J is TRBJ2-2; no firm D call. Trimming stripped 4 bases from V and 2 bases from J, with 3 bases between. Germline CDR1 reads SGDLS; CDR2 reads YYNGEE. The CDR3 sequence is 12 residues long. The CDR3 bases are TGTGCCAGCAGCCTCAACACCGGGGAGCTGTTTTTT. Translating it yields CASSLNTGELFF. Looking up the rest from reference TRBV9 and TRBJ2-2 gives the full variable domain: DSGVTQTPKHLITATGQRVTLRCSPRSGDLSVYWYQQSLDQGLQFLIQYYNGEERAKGNILERFSAQQFPDLHSELNLSSLELGDSALYFCASSLNTGELFFGEGSRLTVL.

This clone showed up just once. The chain employs TRBV16 and TRBJ1-5, with TRBD1 as a possible D gene (5 bases). The CDR3 has 16 amino acids. The V gene's germline CDR1 is KGHSY and CDR2 FQNENV. The ends were cut back, 4 bases at V and 2 bases at J, with 15 bases in the middle. CDR3 sequence reads: CASSPGGGIRNQPQHF. CDR3 nucleotides: TGTGCCAGCAGCCCGGGGGGGGGTATACGCAATCAGCCCCAGCATTTT.

The chain links TRBV3-1 (or the pseudogene TRBV3-2) to TRBJ1-3, with D possibly TRBD1 on 6 matching bases. Trimming left V 1 base short and J 0 bases short, with 13 bases between. The CDR3 runs 17 residues. Germline values: CDR1 LGHDT, CDR2 YNNKEL (reference sequence). CDR3 residues: CASSQGPTGFSGNTIYF. The CDR3 DNA reads TGTGCCAGCAGCCAAGGACCCACAGGGTTCTCTGGAAACACCATATATTTT.

In this sample, this clone turned up a few times. This chain links TRBV7-9 with TRBJ2-3; 9 bases agree with TRBD1. V lost 5 bases to trimming and J lost 2 bases; unmatched junction nucleotides: 14. This CDR3 region has 18 residues. In germline, CDR1 is SEHNR, CDR2 FQNEAQ (reference sequence). The CDR3 DNA reads TGTGCCAGCAGCCCCCGTTGGCGCCGGGACAGGGTCACAGATACGCAGTATTTT. Translated, it gives CASSPRWRRDRVTDTQYF.

This chain's CDR3 is CASSHRLGGQRRYTGELFF. For the CDR3, the DNA is TGTGCCAGCAGCCATCGCCTAGGGGGCCAGCGGAGATACACCGGGGAGCTGTTTTTT. The chain couples TRBV3-1 (or the pseudogene TRBV3-2) to TRBJ2-2; 7 nucleotides agree with TRBD1. CDR1 and CDR2 (germline): LGHDT, YNNKEL (reference sequence). The CDR3 is 19 residues long. Germline trimming cut 3 bases from V and 3 bases from J; bases unmatched to any gene: 16.

The chain links TRBV19 to TRBJ1-5, with TRBD1 matching 8 bases. Trimming cost V 6 bases and J 8 bases; bases outside gene matches: 6. The CDR3 covers 13 residues. Germline V gene sequence: CDR1 LNHDA, CDR2 SQIVND (reference sequence). In DNA form, the CDR3 reads TGTGCCAGTAGGAATACAGGGGGGGAGCCCCAGCATTTT. Residues: CASRNTGGEPQHF.

The chain carries TRBV19 and TRBJ2-4; no clear D gene. This CDR3 has 14 residues. Germline CDR1 reads LNHDA; CDR2 reads SQIVND (reference sequence). The ends were cut back, 2 bases at V and 7 bases at J, with 12 bases in the middle. The CDR3 region is CASSIRASSNIQYF. For the CDR3, the DNA is TGTGCCAGTAGTATAAGAGCATCTTCGAACATTCAGTACTTC.

The J gene is TRBJ1-1, the V gene TRBV6-5; tentative D call: TRBD1 (5 bases). CDR1 and CDR2 (germline): MNHEY, SVGAGI. V lost 0 bases to trimming and J lost 5 bases, with 10 bases between them. This CDR3 is 14 amino acids long. CDR3 loop: CASSYSRVGTEAFF. CDR3 nucleotides: TGTGCCAGCAGTTACTCCAGGGTTGGAACTGAAGCTTTCTTT.

The gene calls are TRBV19 and TRBJ1-1; D possibly corresponds to TRBD1 (5 bases). Germline-derived CDR1 and CDR2 are LNHDA and SQIVND (reference sequence). The CDR3 loop spans 16 amino acids. V was clipped by 4 bases and J by 0 bases, with 15 bases between them. The CDR3 DNA follows: TGTGCCAGTAGTAGGACACTGTCTACCATGAACACTGAAGCTTTCTTT. Translation gives CASSRTLSTMNTEAFF.

The chain carries TRBV19 and TRBJ2-6; D not certain. V was shortened by 3 bases and J by 4 bases, with 10 bases between the two germline ends. Germline V gene lookup returns CDR1 LNHDA and CDR2 SQIVND (reference sequence). This CDR3 region has 15 residues. The CDR3 spells CASSISETGANVLTF. CDR3 in DNA: TGTGCCAGTAGTATCAGTGAAACCGGGGCCAACGTCCTGACTTTC.

The chain couples TRBV29-1 to TRBJ2-5, with 15 nucleotides matching TRBD2. The CDR3 runs 19 residues. J was trimmed by 3 bases and V by 4 bases; bases with no gene match: 15. Germline lookup yields CDR1 SQVTM and CDR2 ANQGSEA. The CDR3 sequence is CSVVWTSGGVFKAEETQYF. For the CDR3, the DNA is TGCAGCGTTGTCTGGACTAGCGGGGGGGTTTTTAAGGCAGAAGAGACCCAGTACTTC.

V usage is TRBV29-1 and J usage is TRBJ1-5; 7 nucleotides align to TRBD1. The CDR3 spans 13 residues. Per the germline V gene, CDR1 is SQVTM and CDR2 is ANQGSEA. Trimming cost V 4 bases and J 7 bases; bases outside gene matches: 7. CDR3 amino acids: CSVARGTGQPQHF. The CDR3 DNA reads as TGCAGCGTTGCCAGGGGGACTGGGCAGCCCCAGCATTTT.

V gene TRBV29-1 combines with J gene TRBJ1-4, with a weak D call TRBD1 (6 bases). This CDR3 region has 12 residues. Trimming pared 4 bases from V and 7 bases from J, leaving 10 bases between. CDR1 is SQVTM, CDR2 ANQGSEA, per germline. CDR3 residues: CSVGQDIEKLFF. The CDR3 region has the DNA TGCAGCGTTGGACAGGACATTGAAAAACTGTTTTTT.

This clone was counted between two and nine times. This rearrangement joins TRBV9 to TRBJ2-6, with 11 positions matching TRBD2. V shed 2 bases and J 0 bases; nucleotides not matched to a gene: 13. The CDR3 loop spans 21 amino acids. Germline lookup yields CDR1 SGDLS and CDR2 YYNGEE. The CDR3 is CASSVGMWGSGRASGANVLTF. CDR3 sequence (DNA): TGTGCCAGCAGCGTGGGGATGTGGGGTAGCGGGAGGGCCTCTGGGGCCAACGTCCTGACTTTC. Combining the CDR3 with reference TRBV9 and TRBJ2-6 gives the whole variable domain DSGVTQTPKHLITATGQRVTLRCSPRSGDLSVYWYQQSLDQGLQFLIQYYNGEERAKGNILERFSAQQFPDLHSELNLSSLELGDSALYFCASSVGMWGSGRASGANVLTFGAGSRLTVL.

This clone has just one count. The V call is TRBV19, the J call TRBJ1-1; the D gene is possibly TRBD1 (6 bases). This CDR3 region has 15 residues. V lost 6 bases, J lost 0 bases, and 14 bases lay in between. Germline CDR1 LNHDA, CDR2 SQIVND (reference sequence). In nucleotides, the CDR3 is TGTGCCAGTAGGACGGGACACTACATGAACACTGAAGCTTTCTTT. Its protein product is CASRTGHYMNTEAFF. Together with reference TRBV19 and TRBJ1-1, the CDR3 gives the full variable domain: DGGITQSPKYLFRKEGQNVTLSCEQNLNHDAMYWYRQDPGQGLRLIYYSQIVNDFQKGDIAEGYSVSREKKESFPLTVTSAQKNPTAFYLCASRTGHYMNTEAFFGQGTRLTVV.

The rearrangement joins TRBV9 to TRBJ1-3; TRBD1 matches 8 bases. Germline values: CDR1 SGDLS, CDR2 YYNGEE. CDR3 length: 17 residues. Germline trimming cut 3 bases from V and 0 bases from J; bases unmatched to any gene: 8. This CDR3 is CASSGSSGGPSGNTIYF. For the CDR3, the DNA is TGTGCCAGCAGCGGGAGTTCAGGGGGCCCCTCTGGAAACACCATATATTTT.

This clone has more than one count but fewer than ten. The chain has TRBV5-1 and TRBJ2-3; 10 bases match TRBD2. This CDR3 region has 15 residues. V dropped 5 bases and J dropped 1; count of bases not matched to a gene: 4. Germline lookup yields CDR1 SGHRS and CDR2 YFSETQ. The CDR3 bases are TGCGCCAGCAGATCGAGCGGGAGGGGCACAGATACGCAGTATTTT. It specifies CASRSSGRGTDTQYF. The entire variable domain, with the rest obtained from reference TRBV5-1 and TRBJ2-3, is as follows: KAGVTQTPRYLIKTRGQQVTLSCSPISGHRSVSWYQQTPGQGLQFLFEYFSETQRNKGNFPGRFSGRQFSNSRSEMNVSTLELGDSALYLCASRSSGRGTDTQYFGPGTRLTVL.

The chain links TRBV19 to TRBJ2-3; 10 nucleotides agree with TRBD2. Germline CDR1 is LNHDA and CDR2 is SQIVND (reference sequence). The junction had 7 bases not matched to a gene; V was cut back by 5 bases and J by 5 bases. This CDR3 region has 15 residues. This CDR3 is CASSHQRGGVDTQYF. DNA for the CDR3: TGTGCCAGTAGTCACCAGCGGGGGGGCGTAGATACGCAGTATTTT.

The gene calls are TRBV19 and TRBJ1-3; D is ambiguous. The V gene's germline CDR1 is LNHDA and CDR2 SQIVND (reference sequence). V gave up 6 bases and J gave up 0 bases, with 6 bases separating them. The CDR3 consists of 13 residues. The CDR3 reads CASSGVSGNTIYF. DNA for the CDR3: TGTGCCAGTAGCGGAGTCTCTGGAAACACCATATATTTT.

The genes are TRBV30 and TRBJ1-6, with 7 nucleotides matching TRBD1. CDR3 length equals 13 residues. The germline V gene encodes CDR1 GTSNPN and CDR2 SVGIG (reference sequence). The trim removed 2 bases at V and 6 bases at J, leaving 1 base unmatched. The CDR3 DNA reads as TGTGCCTGGAGTCAGGGGGGTAATTCACCCCTCCACTTT. As protein: CAWSQGGNSPLHF. Drawing the rest from reference TRBV30 and TRBJ1-6, the complete variable domain is SQTIHQWPATLVQPVGSPLSLECTVEGTSNPNLYWYRQAAGRGLQLLFYSVGIGQISSEVPQNLSASRPQDRQFILSSKKLLLSDSGFYLCAWSQGGNSPLHFGNGTRLTVT.